The text below deals with one T cell receptor beta chain. This entry belongs to a study of response to subunit inactivated influenza vaccine. The CDR3 covers 13 residues. Germline lookup yields CDR1 SQVTM and CDR2 ANQGSEA. Trimming stripped 6 bases from V and 8 bases from J, with 17 bases between. TCRdb reprocessed the RT-PCR reads with MiXCR, giving one entry per CDR3 protein. The data show hundreds of thousands of distinct CDR3 sequences, 13% seen once. The chain has TRBV29-1 and TRBJ2-4, with D perhaps given as TRBD1 or TRBD2 (5 bases each). This receptor was identified in a man in his forties or fifties who received an inactivated influenza vaccine. The sample consisted of PBMCs from blood, taken more than 35 days after vaccination. The CDR3 DNA follows: TGCAGCGTCGAGCTCGGGGCCATGGACATTCAGTACTTC. Translating it yields CSVELGAMDIQYF.